This T cell receptor (beta chain) was sequenced during a study of prognosis after radiotherapy for stage I lung cancer. Genomic DNA was subjected to two-round multiplex PCR for amplification of TCR beta CDR3. The first round of PCR was done with primers that matched each TRBV and TRBJ gene. Via MiXCR, TCRdb re-called the multiplex PCR reads, giving one row per CDR3 protein. The sample consists of roughly 15,000 distinct CDR3 sequences, 43% of them appearing once. The table lists this clonotype with many counts. The CDR3 spans 16 residues. Trimming took 4 bases from V and 6 from J; bases not matched to a gene: 13. CDR1 and CDR2 (germline): KGHSH, LQKENI.

This sequence joins TRBV18 and TRBJ1-2; 8 bases match TRBD1. This sequence originates from a donor aged 50 or older with non-small cell lung cancer. The sample was PBMCs, taken before or after stereotactic body radiation therapy (not recorded which). The CDR3 loop reads CASSLAQGARSDGYTF. CDR3 nucleotide sequence: TGTGCCAGCTCACTGGCGCAGGGGGCGCGAAGCGATGGCTACACCTTC.